Below, 3 T cell receptor beta chains from the same sample are listed, as sequenced in a study of T cells in localized non-small cell lung cancer. Sequenced by immunoSEQ multiplex PCR; TCRdb stores in-frame clones only, minus some. The sample has 20,000 to 30,000 clones, roughly 84% seen once; the top ten hold about 4.4%. The specimen comprised PBMCs, sampled before any cancer treatment. These receptors were taken from a man aged 35-75 years with stage II lung adenocarcinoma.

The rearrangement links TRBV7-9 to TRBJ2-5, with a tentative D call TRBD2 (6 bases). Germline CDR1 and CDR2: SEHNR and FQNEAQ (reference sequence). Trimming removed 7 bases at V and 5 bases at J, with 17 bases between. The CDR3 contains 14 residues. CDR3 amino acids: CASNHLAREETQYF. CDR3 nucleotide sequence: TGTGCCAGCAACCACCTAGCGAGAGAGGAGACCCAGTACTTC.

The chain employs TRBV27 and TRBJ2-3; 7 bases line up with TRBD2. V was clipped by 6 bases and J by 1 base; unmatched bases: 4. Germline V CDR1 and CDR2: MNHEY, SMNVEV (reference sequence). The CDR3 loop spans 14 amino acids. The CDR3 loop reads CASRYLAGTDTQYF. The CDR3 nucleotides read TGTGCCAGCAGGTACCTAGCGGGCACAGATACGCAGTATTTT.

The rearrangement links TRBV6-1 to TRBJ2-7; 9 nucleotides agree with TRBD1. In germline, CDR1 is MNHNS, CDR2 SASEGT. This CDR3 is built from 15 residues. Losses at the gene ends were 4 bases for V and 6 bases for J; bases not matched to a gene: 10. The CDR3 loop reads CASSGLPGQGSEQYF. The CDR3 bases are TGTGCCAGCAGTGGATTACCGGGACAGGGCAGCGAGCAGTACTTC.